This note documents a single T cell receptor (beta chain) sequence. Its antigen remains unidentified. The CDR3 is made up of 15 amino acids. CDR1 ENHRY and CDR2 SYGVKD come from the germline V gene. J gave up 3 bases and V 3 bases, and 3 bases lay outside the gene matches. Only in-frame clones appear in the TCRdb table, and some are missing; sequencing was by immunoSEQ multiplex PCR. This table holds about 83,000 clones, 75% to 90% found once. As to time point: blood 4 weeks post-SBRT, at nephrectomy. The treatment denotes: 15 Gy SBRT to primary tumor, nephrectomy 4 weeks later. Serial blood draws occurred at baseline and 2 and 4 weeks post-SBRT. The sample belongs to a study of radiation and T cells in renal cell carcinoma. Study results and limitations: In blood, top tumor clones expanded by 2 weeks, shrinking by 4.

The rearrangement uses TRBV10-3 and TRBJ1-3; TRBD1 agrees at 9 bases. The source material was blood, sampled from a patient whose treatment included radiotherapy and nephrectomy. The sequence was collected from a woman aged 55-70 years with renal cell carcinoma. For the CDR3, the DNA is TGTGCCATCAGTGACGACAGGGGGGGTGGAAACACCATATATTTT. Amino acid sequence: CAISDDRGGGNTIYF.